Shown below are 28 T cell receptor beta chains from a single sample sequenced in a study of blood T cell repertoires in COVID-19. Only in-frame clones appear in the TCRdb table, and some are missing; sequencing was by immunoSEQ multiplex PCR. This sample yields more than 150,000 clones, of which approximately 79% are seen a single time; 13% belongs to the top ten. Sequences were obtained from peripheral blood. All receptors derive from a man in his forties or fifties who had recovered from COVID-19.

The chain links TRBV30 to TRBJ1-4; TRBD1 aligns across 7 bases. Germline lookup yields CDR1 GTSNPN and CDR2 SVGIG (reference sequence). There are 16 residues in the CDR3. Unmatched junction bases numbered 13, after V lost 2 bases and J lost 7 bases. This chain's CDR3 is CAWSPSPGHRGEKLFF. The DNA of the CDR3 is TGTGCCTGGAGTCCTTCCCCGGGACACAGGGGTGAAAAACTGTTTTTT.

V gene TRBV6-5 combines with J gene TRBJ2-7; a possible D gene is TRBD2 (5 bases). This CDR3 is built from 14 residues. Germline V gives CDR1 MNHEY, CDR2 SVGAGI. V lost 0 bases, J lost 6 bases, and 12 bases lay in between. The CDR3 nucleotides are TGTGCCAGCAGTTACTCGTCTCGAGGGTTCGAGCAGTACTTC. Protein: CASSYSSRGFEQYF.

The gene calls are TRBV9 and TRBJ2-5; D unclear. V lost 1 base to trimming and J lost 4 bases, with 8 bases between them. Germline V lookup: CDR1 SGDLS, CDR2 YYNGEE. The CDR3 sequence is 13 residues long. The CDR3 nucleotides are TGTGCCAGCAGCGTATCCTATCTAGAGACCCAGTACTTC. It specifies CASSVSYLETQYF.

The chain employs TRBV3-1 (or the pseudogene TRBV3-2) and TRBJ2-1; TRBD1 matches at 9 bases. The ends lost 0 bases at V and 9 bases at J; junction bases unmatched: 9. Germline CDR1 reads LGHDT; CDR2 reads YNNKEL (reference sequence). The CDR3 has 16 amino acids. CDR3 sequence (DNA): TGTGCCAGCAGCCAAGATTATGGGACAGGGTTCAGTGAGCAGTTCTTC. Its translation: CASSQDYGTGFSEQFF.

This chain uses TRBV24-1 with TRBJ2-2; 11 bases fit TRBD2. The J segment lost 2 bases and the V segment lost 5 bases, leaving 6 bases of the junction unmatched. This CDR3 comprises 17 residues. Germline values: CDR1 KGHDR, CDR2 SFDVKD. The CDR3 protein is CATSGGLAEINTGELFF. The CDR3, as DNA: TGTGCCACCAGTGGGGGACTAGCGGAAATTAACACCGGGGAGCTGTTTTTT.

The sample holds a few counts of this clone. The V call is TRBV10-3, the J call TRBJ2-1; 9 positions match TRBD2. The CDR3 is made up of 17 amino acids. CDR1 and CDR2 (germline): ENHRY, SYGVKD. The junction had 8 bases not matched to a gene; V was cut back by 4 bases and J by 1 base. CDR3: CAISVWPSGDSYNEQFF. The CDR3, as DNA: TGTGCCATCAGTGTTTGGCCTAGCGGGGATTCCTACAATGAGCAGTTCTTC.

The genes are TRBV27 and TRBJ2-1; the match to TRBD2 covers 14 bases. Per germline, CDR1 MNHEY and CDR2 SMNVEV (reference sequence). V lost 4 bases to trimming and J lost 8 bases; unmatched junction nucleotides: 7. This CDR3 is 16 amino acids long. CDR3 residues: CASSSPTSGRGDEQFF. The CDR3 DNA reads as TGTGCCAGCAGTTCCCCGACTAGCGGGAGGGGGGATGAGCAGTTCTTC.

This clone was counted a single time. The chain links TRBV18 to TRBJ2-1; TRBD2 matches at 14 bases. CDR1 KGHSH and CDR2 LQKENI come from the germline V gene. The CDR3 totals 17 residues. Trimming took 0 bases from V and 5 from J; bases not matched to a gene: 3. DNA for the CDR3: TGTGCCAGCTCACCACCCGGGACTAGCGGGGGAGACAATGAGCAGTTCTTC. It specifies CASSPPGTSGGDNEQFF.

The rearrangement uses TRBV7-8 and TRBJ2-7; TRBD1 aligns across 8 bases. CDR1 is SGHVS, CDR2 FQNEAQ, per germline. There are 13 residues in the CDR3. J was trimmed by 5 bases and V by 7 bases; bases with no gene match: 7. The CDR3 sequence is CASKRTGWDEQYF. CDR3 nucleotides: TGTGCCAGCAAGAGGACAGGGTGGGACGAGCAGTACTTC.

The rearrangement uses TRBV5-1 and TRBJ2-1, with D possibly matching TRBD1 (6 bases). V was clipped by 4 bases and J by 6 bases, with 17 bases between them. Germline V gene sequence: CDR1 SGHRS, CDR2 YFSETQ. The CDR3 consists of 15 residues. The CDR3: CASSVGQSPVNEQFF. CDR3 coding DNA: TGCGCCAGCAGCGTAGGACAGTCTCCGGTCAATGAGCAGTTCTTC.

The chain employs TRBV7-2 and TRBJ2-2; possibly TRBD1 for D (6 bases). V lost 5 bases to trimming and J lost 6 bases, with 16 bases between them. Germline CDR1 reads SGHTA; CDR2 reads FQGNSA. CDR3 length: 15 residues. The CDR3 sequence is CASSQNYRAAGELFF. For the CDR3, the DNA is TGTGCCAGCAGCCAAAATTACAGGGCGGCCGGGGAGCTGTTTTTT.

The chain couples TRBV7-3 to TRBJ2-3; 10 bases line up with TRBD2. V gave up 5 bases and J gave up 2 bases; unmatched junction bases: 7. In germline, CDR1 is SGHTA, CDR2 FQGTGA. The CDR3 runs 16 residues. The chain's CDR3 is CASSLSSGRPTDTQYF. DNA of the CDR3: TGTGCCAGCAGCCTCAGTAGCGGGAGGCCCACAGATACGCAGTATTTT.

Worth noting for this clone: The junction departs from the called germline gene at one end, perhaps through a read error. This chain connects TRBV5-5 to TRBJ1-2, with 8 positions matching TRBD1. The CDR3 is 12 amino acids. CDR1 SGHKS and CDR2 YYEKEE come from the germline V gene (reference sequence). CDR3 amino acids: CASSLDRAGYTF. The CDR3 coding sequence is TGTGCCAGCAGTTTGGACAGGGCTGGCTACACCTTC.

This clone was seen a single time. The chain joins TRBV7-9 to TRBJ2-7; D is perhaps TRBD1 (6 bases). This CDR3 region has 13 residues. Germline V gene lookup returns CDR1 SEHNR and CDR2 FQNEAQ (reference sequence). The germline V and J ends were trimmed by 5 bases and 3 bases, with 11 bases remaining between them. The chain's CDR3 is CASSPTGNYEQYF. The CDR3 DNA sequence: TGTGCCAGCAGCCCTACAGGGAACTACGAGCAGTACTTC. Complete variable domain (other parts from reference TRBV7-9 and TRBJ2-7): DTGVSQNPRHKITKRGQNVTFRCDPISEHNRLYWYRQTLGQGPEFLTYFQNEAQLEKSRLLSDRFSAERPKGSFSTLEIQRTEQGDSAMYLCASSPTGNYEQYFGPGTRLTVT.

The chain couples TRBV19 to TRBJ2-2; D is possibly TRBD2 (6 bases). V was clipped by 5 bases and J by 6 bases, with 13 bases between them. CDR1 and CDR2 from the germline V gene are LNHDA and SQIVND (reference sequence). The CDR3 is 14 residues long. The CDR3 loop is CASSVTSYSGELFF. As DNA, the CDR3 is TGTGCCAGTAGTGTCACTAGCTACTCCGGGGAGCTGTTTTTT.

This chain links TRBV19 with TRBJ2-3; D ambiguous. Germline CDR1 is LNHDA and CDR2 is SQIVND (reference sequence). The CDR3 runs to 13 residues. Trimming removed 5 bases from V and 0 bases from J, with 6 bases in between. The CDR3 nucleotides read TGTGCCAGTAGTGACACTAGCACAGATACGCAGTATTTT. This codes for CASSDTSTDTQYF. Complete variable domain (other parts from reference TRBV19 and TRBJ2-3): DGGITQSPKYLFRKEGQNVTLSCEQNLNHDAMYWYRQDPGQGLRLIYYSQIVNDFQKGDIAEGYSVSREKKESFPLTVTSAQKNPTAFYLCASSDTSTDTQYFGPGTRLTVL.

This clone was counted a single time. The chain has TRBV27 and TRBJ1-2, with 9 bases identical to TRBD1. Looked up from germline, CDR1 is MNHEY and CDR2 is SMNVEV (reference sequence). V shed 8 bases, J shed 7 bases, and the junction held 5 bases outside the gene matches. The CDR3 sequence is 12 residues long. The CDR3: CASGDREFGYTF. Written as DNA, the CDR3 is TGTGCCAGCGGGGACAGGGAGTTTGGCTACACCTTC.

The chain has TRBV25-1 and TRBJ1-1, with a tentative D call TRBD1 (6 bases). V shed 4 bases and J shed 7 bases, with 25 bases lying between them. The V gene's germline CDR1 is MGHDK and CDR2 SYGVNS. The CDR3 extends over 17 amino acids. The CDR3: CASSGREGGQRALEAFF. The CDR3, as DNA: TGTGCCAGCAGTGGGCGGGAGGGGGGCCAGCGTGCCCTTGAAGCTTTCTTT.

The chain couples TRBV7-6 to TRBJ2-1, with TRBD2 identical over 7 bases. The V segment lost 7 bases and the J segment 0 bases; nucleotides outside the gene matches: 9. Germline loops: CDR1 SGHVS, CDR2 FNYEAQ. CDR3 size: 16 residues. CDR3 protein: CASTIWGGFSYNEQFF. Here the CDR3 DNA reads TGTGCCAGCACTATCTGGGGGGGGTTCTCCTACAATGAGCAGTTCTTC.

The chain links TRBV14 to TRBJ2-7; 8 bases fit TRBD2. CDR3 length equals 16 residues. Unmatched junction bases numbered 7, after V lost 3 bases and J lost 0 bases. Germline V gene lookup returns CDR1 SGHDN and CDR2 FVKESK. The CDR3 here is CASSHVSGTISYEQYF. The CDR3 nucleotides read TGTGCCAGCAGCCACGTTAGCGGGACGATCTCCTACGAGCAGTACTTC.

The chain couples TRBV7-6 to TRBJ1-5; 7 positions agree with TRBD1. CDR1 and CDR2 (germline): SGHVS, FNYEAQ. The junction had 4 bases not matched to a gene; V was cut back by 1 base and J by 4 bases. The CDR3 covers 15 residues. CDR3 DNA sequence: TGTGCCAGCAGCTTAGTCTCAGGGGGAAATCAGCCCCAGCATTTT. It codes for CASSLVSGGNQPQHF.

The rearrangement uses TRBV27 and TRBJ2-3, with D uncertain. Germline V gives CDR1 MNHEY, CDR2 SMNVEV (reference sequence). CDR3 size: 14 residues. V was clipped by 0 bases and J by 1 base, with 5 bases between them. The CDR3 here is CASSLSAGTDTQYF. CDR3 bases: TGTGCCAGCAGTTTATCGGCAGGCACAGATACGCAGTATTTT.

Only a few counts were recorded for this clone. J is TRBJ2-7 and V is TRBV20-1; 7 bases are a match to TRBD2. CDR1 is DFQATT and CDR2 is SNEGSKA in the germline V gene (reference sequence). Losses at the gene ends were 3 bases for V and 2 bases for J; bases not matched to a gene: 7. CDR3 length: 14 amino acids. DNA for the CDR3: TGCAGTGCTAGTTGGTGGGAGGGCCCCTACGAGCAGTACTTC. Residues: CSASWWEGPYEQYF.

V gene TRBV29-1 combines with J gene TRBJ2-1; TRBD2 aligns across 9 bases. The CDR3 runs to 13 residues. J lost 4 bases, V lost 8 bases, and 6 bases had no gene match. Germline values: CDR1 SQVTM, CDR2 ANQGSEA. The DNA for the CDR3 is TGCAGCATTAGCGGGAGTAGGTACAATGAGCAGTTCTTC. Protein product: CSISGSRYNEQFF.

As regards this clone: Other DNA sequences in this specimen translate into the identical CDR3. The chain has TRBV20-1 and TRBJ2-7; no firm D call. Trimming removed 3 bases at V and 3 bases at J, with 6 bases between. The CDR3 is 11 amino acids. Germline CDR1 reads DFQATT; CDR2 reads SNEGSKA (reference sequence). The CDR3 spells CSASRDYEQYF. The CDR3 region has the DNA TGCAGTGCTAGTCGAGACTACGAGCAGTACTTC.

The chain combines TRBV7-7 with TRBJ2-5; 10 positions agree with TRBD2. Germline loops: CDR1 SSHAT, CDR2 FNYEAQ (reference sequence). V was pared by 4 bases and J by 2 bases, with 4 bases of the junction left unmatched. The CDR3 is made up of 15 amino acids. CDR3 in DNA: TGTGCCAGCAGCTCCAGGACTAGCGGACAAGAGACCCAGTACTTC. Amino acid sequence: CASSSRTSGQETQYF.

The gene calls are TRBV7-9 and TRBJ2-7, with D maybe TRBD2 (6 bases). This CDR3 is 14 amino acids long. V gave up 5 bases and J gave up 0 bases, with 11 bases separating them. Germline loops: CDR1 SEHNR, CDR2 FQNEAQ (reference sequence). As DNA, the CDR3 is TGTGCCAGCAGCCTGGCCGGGGGCTCCTACGAGCAGTACTTC. This encodes CASSLAGGSYEQYF. Using reference TRBV7-9 and TRBJ2-7 for the parts outside the CDR3, the full variable domain is DTGVSQNPRHKITKRGQNVTFRCDPISEHNRLYWYRQTLGQGPEFLTYFQNEAQLEKSRLLSDRFSAERPKGSFSTLEIQRTEQGDSAMYLCASSLAGGSYEQYFGPGTRLTVT.

This chain connects TRBV5-1 to TRBJ2-5; TRBD1 might be the D (5 bases). The V gene's germline CDR1 is SGHRS and CDR2 YFSETQ. V gave up 4 bases and J gave up 5 bases, with 24 bases separating them. The CDR3 has 17 amino acids. The CDR3 region is CASSRLGHPQGPETQYF. CDR3 bases: TGCGCCAGCAGCCGTCTCGGACACCCCCAAGGACCGGAGACCCAGTACTTC.